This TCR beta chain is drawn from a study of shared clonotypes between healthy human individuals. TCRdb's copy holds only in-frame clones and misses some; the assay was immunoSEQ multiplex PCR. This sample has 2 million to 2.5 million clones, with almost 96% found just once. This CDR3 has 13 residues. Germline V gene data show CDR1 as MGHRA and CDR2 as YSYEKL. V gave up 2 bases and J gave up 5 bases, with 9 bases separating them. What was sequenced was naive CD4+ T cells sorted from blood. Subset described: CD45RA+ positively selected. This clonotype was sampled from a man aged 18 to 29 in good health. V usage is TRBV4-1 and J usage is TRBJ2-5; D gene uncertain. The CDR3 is CASSQLTWETQYF. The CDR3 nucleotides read TGCGCCAGCAGCCAATTGACGTGGGAGACCCAGTACTTC.